The entry below describes one T cell receptor beta chain. The junction and the germline gene differ at one end; a read error may be behind it. Germline V gene data show CDR1 as LGHDT and CDR2 as YNNKEL (reference sequence). The CDR3 is 12 residues long. Template material for TCR beta VDJ and CDR3 profiling consisted of genomic DNA. Via MiXCR, TCRdb re-called the reads, giving one row per CDR3 protein. The sample records roughly 130,000 distinct CDR3 sequences, about 48% being singletons. This entry belongs to a study of CD8+CD57+ T cells in acquired aplastic anemia. The V gene is TRBV3-1, the J gene TRBJ1-2; D gene uncertain. The source is a human donor in good health, serving as a control. Sequences were obtained from sorted CD4+, CD8+, or CD8+CD57+ T cells (not recorded which) from PBMCs. CDR3 loop: CASSHEGGGCTF. CDR3 nucleotide sequence: TGTGCCAGCAGCCATGAAGGCGGTGGCTGCACCTTC.